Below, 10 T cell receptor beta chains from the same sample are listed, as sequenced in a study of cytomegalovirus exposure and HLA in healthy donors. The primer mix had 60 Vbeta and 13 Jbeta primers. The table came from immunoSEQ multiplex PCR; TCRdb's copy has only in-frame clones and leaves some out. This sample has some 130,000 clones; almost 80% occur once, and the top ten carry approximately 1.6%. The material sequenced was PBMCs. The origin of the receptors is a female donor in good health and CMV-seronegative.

CDR3 in amino acids: CASSWGQGVNEQFF. The CDR3 bases are TGTGCCAGCAGCTGGGGACAGGGAGTGAATGAGCAGTTCTTC. The chain joins TRBV5-4 to TRBJ2-1, with 9 positions matching TRBD1. The CDR3 spans 14 residues. The V and J ends lost 3 bases and 7 bases, in that order; junction bases with no gene match: 5. CDR1 is SGHNT and CDR2 is YYREEE in the germline V gene (reference sequence).

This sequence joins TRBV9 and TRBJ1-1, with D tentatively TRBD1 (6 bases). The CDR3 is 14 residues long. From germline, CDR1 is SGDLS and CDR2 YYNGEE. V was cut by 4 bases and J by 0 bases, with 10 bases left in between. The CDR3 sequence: CASSPRGMNTEAFF. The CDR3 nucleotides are TGTGCCAGCAGCCCCAGGGGAATGAACACTGAAGCTTTCTTT.

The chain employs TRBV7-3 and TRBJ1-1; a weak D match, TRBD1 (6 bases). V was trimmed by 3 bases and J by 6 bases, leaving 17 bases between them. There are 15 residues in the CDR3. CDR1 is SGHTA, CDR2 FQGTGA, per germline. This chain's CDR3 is CASSFGGGRVAEAFF. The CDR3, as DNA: TGTGCCAGCAGCTTCGGTGGGGGCCGGGTGGCTGAAGCTTTCTTT.

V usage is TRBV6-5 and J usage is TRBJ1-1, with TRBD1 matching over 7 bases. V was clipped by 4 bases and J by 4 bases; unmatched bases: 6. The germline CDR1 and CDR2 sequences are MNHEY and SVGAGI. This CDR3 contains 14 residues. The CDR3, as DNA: TGTGCCAGCAGTTCTCCCAGGGGGAGCACTGAAGCTTTCTTT. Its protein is CASSSPRGSTEAFF.

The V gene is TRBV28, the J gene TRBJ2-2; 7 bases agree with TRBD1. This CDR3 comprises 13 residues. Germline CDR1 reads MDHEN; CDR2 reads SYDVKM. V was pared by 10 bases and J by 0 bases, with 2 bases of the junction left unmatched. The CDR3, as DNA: TGTGCCACGACAGGGCCGAACACCGGGGAGCTGTTTTTT. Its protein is CATTGPNTGELFF.

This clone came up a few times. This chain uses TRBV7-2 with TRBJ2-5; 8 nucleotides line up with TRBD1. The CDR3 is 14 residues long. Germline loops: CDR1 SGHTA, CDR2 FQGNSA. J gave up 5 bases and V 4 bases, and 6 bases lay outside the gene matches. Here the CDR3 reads CASSSRGLWETQYF. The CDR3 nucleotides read TGTGCCAGCAGCTCCAGGGGGCTTTGGGAGACCCAGTACTTC.

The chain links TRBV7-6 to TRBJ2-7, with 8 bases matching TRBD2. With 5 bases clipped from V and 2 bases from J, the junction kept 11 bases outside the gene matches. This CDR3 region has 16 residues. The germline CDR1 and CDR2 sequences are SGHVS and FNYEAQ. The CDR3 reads CASSPGGSHGAYEQYF. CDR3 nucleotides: TGTGCCAGCAGCCCGGGGGGGTCCCATGGAGCCTACGAGCAGTACTTC.

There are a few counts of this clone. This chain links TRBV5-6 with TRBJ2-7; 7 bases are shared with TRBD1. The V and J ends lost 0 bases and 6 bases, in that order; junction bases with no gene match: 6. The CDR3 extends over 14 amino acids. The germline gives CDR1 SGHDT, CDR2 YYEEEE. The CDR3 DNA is TGTGCCAGCAGCTTGGGTGACAGGGCCGGCGAGCAGTACTTC. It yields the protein CASSLGDRAGEQYF.

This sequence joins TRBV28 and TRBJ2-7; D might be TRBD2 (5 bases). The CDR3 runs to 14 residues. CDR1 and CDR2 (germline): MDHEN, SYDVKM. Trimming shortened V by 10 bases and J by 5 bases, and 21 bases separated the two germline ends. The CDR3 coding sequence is TGTGCCATTCAAACGGAAGCGGCGTGGAACGAGCAGTACTTC. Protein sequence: CAIQTEAAWNEQYF. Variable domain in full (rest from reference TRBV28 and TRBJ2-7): DVKVTQSSRYLVKRTGEKVFLECVQDMDHENMFWYRQDPGLGLRLIYFSYDVKMKEKGDIPEGYSVSREKKERFSLILESASTNQTSMYLCAIQTEAAWNEQYFGPGTRLTVT.

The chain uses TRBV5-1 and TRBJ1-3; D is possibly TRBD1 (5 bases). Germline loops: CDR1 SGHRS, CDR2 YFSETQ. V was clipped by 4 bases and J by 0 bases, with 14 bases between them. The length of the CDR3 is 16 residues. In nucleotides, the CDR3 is TGCGCCAGCAGCCTATACGACAGCTACTCTGGAAACACCATATATTTT. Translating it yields CASSLYDSYSGNTIYF. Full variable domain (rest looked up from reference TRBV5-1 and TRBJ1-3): KAGVTQTPRYLIKTRGQQVTLSCSPISGHRSVSWYQQTPGQGLQFLFEYFSETQRNKGNFPGRFSGRQFSNSRSEMNVSTLELGDSALYLCASSLYDSYSGNTIYFGEGSWLTVV.